This is a list of T cell receptor beta chains from one sample in a study of OX40 agonist ivuxolimab in advanced cancers. Clones were read by immunoSEQ multiplex PCR, and TCRdb kept only the in-frame ones, dropping some. The sample holds 60,000 to 100,000 clones, 90% to 95% seen once. This sample comprised CD4+ or CD8+ T cells sorted from blood, obtained in a trial of the OX40 agonist ivuxolimab. Receptor source: an adult with an advanced solid tumor such as melanoma, head and neck, liver or kidney cancer. Both conserved end residues are part of each CDR3. Each record gives: CDR3 protein, CDR3 DNA, clone size, J gene, D gene, V gene. D genes are given only for firm matches. Clone size, where shown, is once, few, many, or a class for clones that have expanded.

CASSLGGDQPQHF,TGTGCCAGCAGTTTGGGGGGGGATCAGCCCCAGCATTTT,NA,TRBJ1-5,NA,TRBV6-5
CASSPRQWDYGYTF,TGTGCCAGCAGCCCCCGACAGTGGGACTATGGCTACACCTTC,NA,TRBJ1-2,NA,TRBV7-2
CASSLRESGGYTF,TGTGCCAGCAGTTTAAGGGAATCGGGTGGCTACACCTTC,NA,TRBJ1-2,NA,TRBV27
CASSKLGQLYEQYF,TGTGCCAGCAGCAAACTGGGACAGCTCTACGAGCAGTACTTC,NA,TRBJ2-7,TRBD1,TRBV5-6
CASSAQGGYNEQFF,TGTGCCAGCAGCGCCCAGGGGGGGTACAATGAGCAGTTCTTC,NA,TRBJ2-1,NA,TRBV9
CASSLLAQSNTGELFF,TGTGCCAGTAGTCTTCTAGCGCAATCGAACACCGGGGAGCTGTTTTTT,NA,TRBJ2-2,NA,TRBV19
CASSYQGGETQYF,TGTGCCAGCAGTTATCAGGGGGGGGAGACCCAGTACTTC,once,TRBJ2-5,NA,TRBV6-6
CASSFIADPFSTEAFF,TGTGCCAGCAGCTTTATCGCGGATCCCTTTAGCACTGAAGCTTTCTTT,once,TRBJ1-1,NA,TRBV11-2
CASSQGGRHSYEQYF,TGCGCCAGCAGCCAAGGTGGCCGCCACTCCTACGAGCAGTACTTC,NA,TRBJ2-7,NA,TRBV4-1
CASSPNGLLDEQFF,TGTGCCAGCAGCCCCAATGGGTTGCTGGATGAGCAGTTCTTC,NA,TRBJ2-1,NA,TRBV7-3
CASSVAGGEYYEQYF,TGTGCCAGCAGCGTAGCTGGCGGGGAATACTACGAGCAGTACTTC,NA,TRBJ2-7,NA,TRBV9
CASSIGQGSSYEQYF,TGTGCCAGCAGCATTGGACAGGGGAGCTCCTACGAGCAGTACTTC,NA,TRBJ2-7,TRBD1,TRBV27
CASSQGGEYYTEAFF,TGCGCCAGCAGCCAAGGAGGGGAATACTACACTGAAGCTTTCTTT,NA,TRBJ1-1,NA,TRBV4-1
CASSQGGTEQYF,TGCGCCAGCAGCCAAGGCGGGACCGAGCAGTACTTC,once,TRBJ2-7,NA,TRBV4-3
CATSPSGRVNTEAFF,TGTGCCACCAGCCCTTCTGGTCGGGTTAACACTGAAGCTTTCTTT,NA,TRBJ1-1,NA,TRBV15
CASSQAPFSPRGQTYEQYF,TGCGCCAGCAGCCAAGCCCCATTTAGCCCTAGAGGACAGACCTACGAGCAGTACTTC,NA,TRBJ2-7,NA,TRBV4-1
CSARLNTEAFF,TGCAGTGCTAGACTGAACACTGAAGCTTTCTTT,NA,TRBJ1-1,NA,TRBV20-1
CASSHAGQQETQYF,TGTGCCAGCAGCCACGCGGGACAGCAAGAGACCCAGTACTTC,NA,TRBJ2-5,NA,TRBV7-2
CASSLRDRNTEAFF,TGTGCCAGCAGCTTGCGGGACCGGAACACTGAAGCTTTCTTT,once,TRBJ1-1,NA,TRBV9
CAWSPPDSPLHF,TGTGCCTGGAGCCCCCCCGATTCACCCCTCCACTTT,NA,TRBJ1-6,NA,TRBV30
CASSQETPFGTQYF,TGCGCCAGCAGCCAAGAGACGCCGTTCGGTACGCAGTATTTT,NA,TRBJ2-3,NA,TRBV4-1
CASSQDRADGYTF,TGTGCCAGCAGCCAGGACAGGGCGGATGGCTACACCTTC,NA,TRBJ1-2,TRBD1,TRBV7-6
CASSSRGSYEQYF,TGTGCCAGCAGCTCTAGGGGGTCCTACGAGCAGTACTTC,NA,TRBJ2-7,NA,TRBV11-3
CASSLSGGGTDTQYF,TGTGCCAGCAGCTTGTCGGGGGGTGGCACAGATACGCAGTATTTT,NA,TRBJ2-3,TRBD2,TRBV11-3
CASTYASGRLYSSYNEQFF,TGTGCCAGTACCTACGCTAGCGGGAGGTTGTATAGCTCCTACAATGAGCAGTTCTTC,NA,TRBJ2-1,TRBD2,TRBV19
CASSLHPRDRYTDTQYF,TGTGCCAGCAGTTTACACCCCCGGGACAGGTACACAGATACGCAGTATTTT,once,TRBJ2-3,TRBD1,TRBV27
CASSFPRQGVLGELFF,TGTGCCAGCAGTTTTCCGAGACAGGGGGTTTTGGGGGAGCTGTTTTTT,NA,TRBJ2-2,TRBD1,TRBV28
CASNPGQGYGYEQYF,TGTGCCAGCAACCCGGGACAGGGATATGGTTACGAGCAGTACTTC,NA,TRBJ2-7,TRBD1,TRBV27
CASSLERETHEQYF,TGCGCCAGCAGCCTGGAACGTGAGACCCACGAGCAGTACTTC,NA,TRBJ2-7,NA,TRBV5-1
CASSFLQGAETQYF,TGTGCCAGCAGCTTCCTACAGGGGGCGGAGACCCAGTACTTC,once,TRBJ2-5,TRBD1,TRBV7-9
CASSPTGALYNEQYF,TGTGCCAGCAGCCCAACAGGGGCTCTCTATAACGAGCAGTACTTC,NA,TRBJ2-7,TRBD1,TRBV11-3
CASGGRGPGANVLTF,TGTGCCAGCGGGGGGCGGGGACCCGGGGCCAACGTCCTGACTTTC,NA,TRBJ2-6,NA,TRBV5-6
CASSLWGPTYEQYF,TGTGCCAGCAGTTTATGGGGCCCGACCTACGAGCAGTACTTC,NA,TRBJ2-7,NA,TRBV27
CASSPLGVDYEQYF,TGTGCCAGCAGCCCCCTGGGCGTGGACTACGAGCAGTACTTC,NA,TRBJ2-7,NA,TRBV7-2
CASSQDNRPEQYF,TGTGCCAGCAGCCAAGATAATAGACCTGAGCAGTACTTC,NA,TRBJ2-7,NA,TRBV4-2
CASSFRKSDTQYF,TGTGCCAGCAGTTTCCGGAAATCAGATACGCAGTATTTT,NA,TRBJ2-3,NA,TRBV28
CASSYGTGGAGELFF,TGTGCCAGCAGTTATGGCACCGGGGGAGCCGGGGAGCTGTTTTTT,NA,TRBJ2-2,NA,TRBV6-5
CASSLTLRELGEQFF,TGTGCCAGCAGCCTAACCCTCAGGGAGCTTGGGGAGCAGTTCTTC,NA,TRBJ2-1,NA,TRBV7-8
CASSLGAGVGNTIYF,TGTGCCAGCAGCTTGGGGGCCGGGGTTGGAAACACCATATATTTT,once,TRBJ1-3,NA,TRBV5-4
CASSYEVGAYEQYF,TGTGCCAGCAGTTACGAGGTAGGAGCCTACGAGCAGTACTTC,NA,TRBJ2-7,NA,TRBV6-5
CASTWGQGRWHTEAFF,TGCGCCAGCACCTGGGGACAGGGGAGGTGGCACACTGAAGCTTTCTTT,NA,TRBJ1-1,TRBD1,TRBV4-3
CASSYTGGLQETQYF,TGTGCCAGCAGTTACACTGGGGGGTTACAAGAGACCCAGTACTTC,NA,TRBJ2-5,NA,TRBV6-5
CASSPRGSYNEQFF,TGTGCCAGCAGTCCACGGGGCTCCTACAATGAGCAGTTCTTC,NA,TRBJ2-1,NA,TRBV27
CASSNGQLSNQPQHF,TGTGCCAGTAGTAACGGACAACTTAGCAATCAGCCCCAGCATTTT,NA,TRBJ1-5,NA,TRBV19